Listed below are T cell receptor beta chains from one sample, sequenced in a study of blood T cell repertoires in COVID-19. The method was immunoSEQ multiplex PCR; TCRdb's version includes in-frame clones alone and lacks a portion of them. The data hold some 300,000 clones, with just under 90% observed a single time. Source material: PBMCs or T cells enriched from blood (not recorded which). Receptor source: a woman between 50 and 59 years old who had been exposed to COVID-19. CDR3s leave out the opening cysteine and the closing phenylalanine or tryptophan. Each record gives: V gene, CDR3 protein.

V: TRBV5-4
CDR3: ASSWGRDDHYGYT

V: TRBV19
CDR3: ASSSGQGAQANEKLF

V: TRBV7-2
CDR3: ASSLGRGLYEQY

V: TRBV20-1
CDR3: SARPDREQF

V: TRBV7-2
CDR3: ASSLDRAGNTIY

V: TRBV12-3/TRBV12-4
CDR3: ATRRGQDYEQY

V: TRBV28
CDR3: ASSPGQGRGNQPQH

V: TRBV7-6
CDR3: ASSPVGAGGQRVGELF

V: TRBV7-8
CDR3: ASSLAIGSGTGNTEAF

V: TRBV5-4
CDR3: ASSNLPTATNEKLF

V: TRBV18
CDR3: ASSPPSRNSPLH

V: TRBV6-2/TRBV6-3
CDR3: ASSYTGTSGTGEQY

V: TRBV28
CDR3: ASSPRDTSYNEQF

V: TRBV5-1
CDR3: ASSLAGLGNTIY

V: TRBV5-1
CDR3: ASSLDRGANSPLH

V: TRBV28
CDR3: ATRGSADTLYEQY

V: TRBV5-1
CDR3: ASSLGQGSLNSPLH

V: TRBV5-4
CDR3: ASRLRQGQGNEQF

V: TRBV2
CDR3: ASNQRGINEKLF

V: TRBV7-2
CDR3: ASSLGATSPLH

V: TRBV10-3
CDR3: AISPGQGFSEQF

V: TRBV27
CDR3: ASSPLAGGAPELF

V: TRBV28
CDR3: AISGTAPSGNTIY

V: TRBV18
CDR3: ASSPGPGWEANYGYT

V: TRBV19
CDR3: ASSRLGQDYGYT

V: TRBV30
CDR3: AWSVLLGGITGELF

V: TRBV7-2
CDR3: ASRLAGPSYEQY

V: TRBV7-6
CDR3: ASSLEALGSTTDTQY

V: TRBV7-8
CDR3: ASSLGTSGGYEQY

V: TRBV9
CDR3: ASSVVLSGDGTGELF

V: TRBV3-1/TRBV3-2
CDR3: ASSRSTAAGEQY

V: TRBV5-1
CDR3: ASSPGGGSDTQY

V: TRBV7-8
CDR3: ASSRQGGGETQY

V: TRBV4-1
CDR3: ASSQVRLAGGPRYTGELF

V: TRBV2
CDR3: ASSVGVGAGGKGGYT

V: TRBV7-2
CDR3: ASSSPAGRGQGDTQY

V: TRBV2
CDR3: ASTGTGGPKLF

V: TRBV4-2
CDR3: ASSQDKATNEKLF

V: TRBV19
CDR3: ASSILGTNNQPQH

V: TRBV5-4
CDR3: ASSLDIQSRF

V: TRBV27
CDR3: ASRKAPGQGAGVNTEAF